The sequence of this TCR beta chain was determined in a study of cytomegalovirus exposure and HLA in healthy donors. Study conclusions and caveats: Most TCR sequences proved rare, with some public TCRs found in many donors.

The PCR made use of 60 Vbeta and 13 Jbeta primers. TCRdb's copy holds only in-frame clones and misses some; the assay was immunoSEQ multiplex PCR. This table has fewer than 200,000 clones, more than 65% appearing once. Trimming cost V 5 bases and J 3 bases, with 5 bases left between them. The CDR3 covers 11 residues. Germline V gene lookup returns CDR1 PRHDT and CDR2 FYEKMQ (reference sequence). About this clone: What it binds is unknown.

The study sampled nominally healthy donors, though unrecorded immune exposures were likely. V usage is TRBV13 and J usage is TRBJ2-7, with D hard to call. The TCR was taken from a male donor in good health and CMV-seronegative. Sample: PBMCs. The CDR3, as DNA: TGTGCCAGCAGCCTAAACTACGAGCAGTACTTC. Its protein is CASSLNYEQYF.